The 27 T cell receptor beta chains below all came from one sample that was sequenced in a study of a mutant IDH1 vaccine in newly diagnosed glioma. The antigens of these receptors remain unknown. Time point denoted: week 35, safety follow-up. Every vaccination contained 300 ug of the mutant IDH1 20-mer peptide and was paired with topical imiquimod. TCRdb's table, derived via immunoSEQ multiplex PCR, lists solely in-frame clones and lacks some. The table shows around 44,000 clones, with under 85% occurring only once. Material: PBMCs, obtained from a glioma patient whose treatment included an IDH1 peptide vaccine. The receptors originated from a middle-aged man with glioma.

This clone was recorded a few times. The rearrangement links TRBV18 to TRBJ1-1; the match to TRBD1 covers 10 bases. This CDR3 is 14 amino acids long. Germline CDR1 reads KGHSH; CDR2 reads LQKENI. V shed 5 bases and J 5 bases; nucleotides not matched to a gene: 5. Here the CDR3 reads CASSSGTGDTEAFF. The CDR3 nucleotides read TGTGCCAGCTCATCTGGGACAGGGGATACTGAAGCTTTCTTT.

CDR3 coding DNA: TGCAGCGTTGAAGGCACACCGGAGTCAGGTGAGCAGTTCTTC. This codes for CSVEGTPESGEQFF. The chain employs TRBV29-1 and TRBJ2-1; D unclear. Germline V lookup: CDR1 SQVTM, CDR2 ANQGSEA. Trimming cost V 1 base and J 9 bases, with 16 bases left between them. CDR3 length: 14 residues.

This clone was detected once. The J gene is TRBJ2-3, the V gene TRBV19; possibly TRBD1 for D (6 bases). This CDR3 region has 15 residues. Germline loops: CDR1 LNHDA, CDR2 SQIVND (reference sequence). Trimming left V 5 bases short and J 2 bases short, with 14 bases between. The CDR3 loop reads CASSDRQVLTDTQYF. Here the CDR3 DNA reads TGTGCCAGTAGTGACCGACAGGTTCTCACAGATACGCAGTATTTT.

The gene calls are TRBV5-1 and TRBJ1-1; possible D gene TRBD1, 6 bases. Trimming shortened V by 2 bases and J by 1 base, and 9 bases separated the two germline ends. This CDR3 has 14 residues. The germline CDR1 and CDR2 sequences are SGHRS and YFSETQ. In DNA form, the CDR3 reads TGCGCCAGCAGCTTCGCAGGGGCGAACACTGAAGCTTTCTTT. This encodes CASSFAGANTEAFF.

This rearrangement joins TRBV19 to TRBJ1-2, with a possible D match to TRBD1 (6 bases). The CDR3 consists of 14 residues. In germline, CDR1 is LNHDA, CDR2 SQIVND (reference sequence). The ends were cut back, 5 bases at V and 6 bases at J, with 16 bases in the middle. The CDR3 region has the DNA TGTGCCAGTAGTGGTAACAGGGAGTGGAATGGCTACACCTTC. It is translated as CASSGNREWNGYTF.

The chain recombines TRBV2 with TRBJ2-7; 10 bases are a match to TRBD2. The CDR3 contains 15 residues. Per germline, CDR1 SNHLY and CDR2 FYNNEI. V lost 4 bases to trimming and J lost 3 bases; unmatched junction nucleotides: 6. The CDR3: CASSVASGGHYEQYF. In nucleotides, the CDR3 is TGTGCCAGCAGTGTAGCTAGCGGGGGCCACTACGAGCAGTACTTC. The variable domain in full, with the rest retrieved from reference TRBV2 and TRBJ2-7, is EPEVTQTPSHQVTQMGQEVILRCVPISNHLYFYWYRQILGQKVEFLVSFYNNEISEKSEIFDDQFSVERPDGSNFTLKIRSTKLEDSAMYFCASSVASGGHYEQYFGPGTRLTVT.

This clone has only a few counts. The chain couples TRBV27 to TRBJ2-2; D possibly corresponds to TRBD1 (5 bases). Trimming removed 0 bases from V and 1 base from J, with 9 bases in between. CDR1 is MNHEY and CDR2 is SMNVEV in the germline V gene (reference sequence). The CDR3 spans 16 residues. The CDR3 sequence is CASSLSQRGNTGELFF. CDR3 bases: TGTGCCAGCAGTTTATCTCAAAGGGGGAACACCGGGGAGCTGTTTTTT.

V usage is TRBV4-1 and J usage is TRBJ2-7; the match to TRBD1 covers 8 bases. The V and J ends lost 0 bases and 2 bases, in that order; junction bases with no gene match: 9. Germline V gene data show CDR1 as MGHRA and CDR2 as YSYEKL. The CDR3 is 17 amino acids. CDR3 residues: CASSQDWSRGRTYEQYF. CDR3 DNA sequence: TGCGCCAGCAGCCAAGATTGGAGCAGGGGGCGAACCTACGAGCAGTACTTC.

This clone occurred a few times. V and J are TRBV19 and TRBJ1-1; the match to TRBD1 covers 9 bases. V lost 6 bases and J lost 3; bases outside the gene matches: 5. Germline CDR1 reads LNHDA; CDR2 reads SQIVND (reference sequence). The CDR3 loop spans 14 amino acids. CDR3: CASRYRGHDTEAFF. In nucleotides, the CDR3 is TGTGCCAGTAGATACAGGGGGCACGACACTGAAGCTTTCTTT.

V is TRBV30 and J is TRBJ1-1; 7 nucleotides line up with TRBD1. J lost 2 bases, V lost 2 bases, and 11 bases had no gene match. The CDR3 is made up of 16 amino acids. Germline CDR1 reads GTSNPN; CDR2 reads SVGIG (reference sequence). CDR3 sequence reads: CAWSNRGGLRNTEAFF. In DNA, the CDR3 is TGTGCCTGGAGTAACAGGGGAGGTTTAAGAAACACTGAAGCTTTCTTT.

This clone showed up just once. The rearrangement links TRBV5-4 to TRBJ1-1, with TRBD1 as a possible D gene (6 bases). V was shortened by 0 bases and J by 8 bases, with 11 bases between the two germline ends. The CDR3 totals 13 residues. CDR1 is SGHNT and CDR2 is YYREEE in the germline V gene (reference sequence). This chain's CDR3 is CASSLAGGWEAFF. In nucleotides, the CDR3 is TGTGCCAGCAGCTTGGCTGGGGGCTGGGAAGCTTTCTTT.

The chain combines TRBV5-4 with TRBJ2-7; weak D call: TRBD1 (6 bases). The V end lost 3 bases, the J end lost 0 bases, and 7 bases lay between the germline ends. The CDR3 totals 13 residues. The germline V gene has CDR1 SGHNT and CDR2 YYREEE (reference sequence). The CDR3 coding sequence is TGTGCCAGCAGCTGGGACAACTCCTACGAGCAGTACTTC. It translates to CASSWDNSYEQYF.

The chain carries TRBV5-4 and TRBJ2-7; D may be TRBD2 (7 bases). CDR3 length: 16 amino acids. CDR1 and CDR2 (germline): SGHNT, YYREEE (reference sequence). V was clipped by 3 bases and J by 2 bases, with 18 bases between them. The CDR3 sequence: CASSWGRTSSAYEQYF. CDR3 bases: TGTGCCAGCAGCTGGGGGCGGACTAGTTCCGCCTACGAGCAGTACTTC.

The chain employs TRBV7-3 and TRBJ2-1; D uncertain. The V end was cut by 5 bases, the J end by 9 bases, with 14 bases between. CDR1 is SGHTA and CDR2 is FQGTGA in the germline V gene. The length of the CDR3 is 13 residues. CDR3 loop: CASSAAGLREQFF. CDR3 nucleotide sequence: TGTGCCAGCAGCGCCGCCGGGCTGCGTGAGCAGTTCTTC.

This chain joins TRBV18 and TRBJ2-7; 8 bases fit TRBD1. The CDR3 has 13 amino acids. CDR1 and CDR2 from the germline V gene are KGHSH and LQKENI. J gave up 7 bases and V 3 bases, and 5 bases lay outside the gene matches. The CDR3: CASSPWTGREQYF. DNA for the CDR3: TGTGCCAGCTCACCCTGGACAGGGAGGGAGCAGTACTTC.

The chain employs TRBV14 and TRBJ1-1; D not resolved. V lost 0 bases, J lost 0 bases, and 17 bases lay in between. The CDR3 sequence is 18 residues long. The germline CDR1 and CDR2 sequences are SGHDN and FVKESK. The CDR3: CASSQEGSLAWVNTEAFF. CDR3 DNA sequence: TGTGCCAGCAGCCAAGAGGGCAGTTTAGCGTGGGTGAACACTGAAGCTTTCTTT.

V and J are TRBV6-5 and TRBJ1-5; 9 nucleotides agree with TRBD1. With 6 bases clipped from V and 5 bases from J, the junction kept 8 bases outside the gene matches. The CDR3 has 15 amino acids. Germline V CDR1 and CDR2: MNHEY, SVGAGI. This CDR3 reads CASSAGQGFYQPQHF. The CDR3 DNA follows: TGTGCCAGCAGCGCCGGACAGGGGTTCTATCAGCCCCAGCATTTT.

This clone occurred a few times. J is TRBJ1-4 and V is TRBV6-1, with D unclear. The CDR3 has 15 residues. Germline CDR1 and CDR2: MNHNS and SASEGT. V lost 3 bases and J 0 bases, leaving 8 bases between the germline ends. The CDR3 bases are TGTGCCAGCAGTGACAGGTCCGCAACTAATGAAAAACTGTTTTTT. It encodes CASSDRSATNEKLFF.

This clone was detected only a few times. The genes are TRBV10-3 and TRBJ1-1; weak D call: TRBD1 (5 bases). Germline V gene lookup returns CDR1 ENHRY and CDR2 SYGVKD. This CDR3 comprises 12 residues. V lost 2 bases and J 11 bases, leaving 12 bases between the germline ends. DNA of the CDR3: TGTGCCATCAGTGAGGGTTCGGGGGTTGCTTTCTTT. Translation gives CAISEGSGVAFF.

The chain employs TRBV2 and TRBJ2-6, with a weak D call TRBD2 (6 bases). CDR1 and CDR2 from the germline V gene are SNHLY and FYNNEI. The ends were cut back, 10 bases at V and 1 base at J, with 8 bases in the middle. CDR3 length: 13 residues. The CDR3 reads CAIRGSGANVLTF. In DNA form, the CDR3 reads TGTGCCATCCGGGGGTCTGGGGCCAACGTCCTGACTTTC. The entire variable domain, with the rest obtained from reference TRBV2 and TRBJ2-6, is as follows: EPEVTQTPSHQVTQMGQEVILRCVPISNHLYFYWYRQILGQKVEFLVSFYNNEISEKSEIFDDQFSVERPDGSNFTLKIRSTKLEDSAMYFCAIRGSGANVLTFGAGSRLTVL.

This clone has just one count. The rearrangement links TRBV5-4 to TRBJ1-1; D unresolved. The CDR3 extends over 13 amino acids. V lost 0 bases and J 5 bases, leaving 8 bases between the germline ends. Germline loops: CDR1 SGHNT, CDR2 YYREEE (reference sequence). The CDR3 DNA reads as TGTGCCAGCAGCTTGGAACCGGGGACTGAAGCTTTCTTT. Protein: CASSLEPGTEAFF. Full variable domain (rest looked up from reference TRBV5-4 and TRBJ1-1): ETGVTQSPTHLIKTRGQQVTLRCSSQSGHNTVSWYQQALGQGPQFIFQYYREEENGRGNFPPRFSGLQFPNYSSELNVNALELDDSALYLCASSLEPGTEAFFGQGTRLTVV.

V and J are TRBV29-1 and TRBJ2-1; 7 bases match TRBD1. The CDR3 is 14 residues long. J was trimmed by 3 bases and V by 6 bases; bases with no gene match: 8. Germline V gene lookup returns CDR1 SQVTM and CDR2 ANQGSEA. CDR3: CSVLRQGDYNEQFF. DNA for the CDR3: TGCAGCGTCCTCCGACAGGGAGACTACAATGAGCAGTTCTTC.

CDR3 DNA sequence: TGTGCCAGCAGTGAGCCCTATGTTGGAGGCTACACCTTC. Its translation is CASSEPYVGGYTF. The chain employs TRBV25-1 and TRBJ1-2; unclear D gene. V lost 3 bases and J 8 bases, leaving 13 bases between the germline ends. The germline V gene encodes CDR1 MGHDK and CDR2 SYGVNS. CDR3 size: 13 residues.

This chain connects TRBV25-1 to TRBJ2-7, with TRBD1 identical over 7 bases. The length of the CDR3 is 16 residues. The ends lost 2 bases at V and 0 bases at J; junction bases unmatched: 7. The germline CDR1 and CDR2 sequences are MGHDK and SYGVNS. The DNA for the CDR3 is TGTGCCAGCAGTGAACATACAGGGGCCTACTCCTACGAGCAGTACTTC. It yields the protein CASSEHTGAYSYEQYF.

This clone was seen once. The chain uses TRBV7-2 and TRBJ2-2, with TRBD1 matching 9 bases. CDR3 length: 17 residues. The germline CDR1 and CDR2 sequences are SGHTA and FQGNSA. J was trimmed by 3 bases and V by 5 bases; bases with no gene match: 10. Here the CDR3 DNA reads TGTGCCAGCAGCGGACCCCGGGACAGGGCTCACACCGGGGAGCTGTTTTTT. Translated: CASSGPRDRAHTGELFF. Looking up the rest from reference TRBV7-2 and TRBJ2-2 gives the full variable domain: GAGVSQSPSNKVTEKGKDVELRCDPISGHTALYWYRQSLGQGLEFLIYFQGNSAPDKSGLPSDRFSAERTGGSVSTLTIQRTQQEDSAVYLCASSGPRDRAHTGELFFGEGSRLTVL.

The chain is built from TRBV6-5 and TRBJ1-1; the match to TRBD1 covers 7 bases. The germline CDR1 and CDR2 sequences are MNHEY and SVGAGI. V lost 6 bases and J lost 8; bases outside the gene matches: 6. The CDR3 is made up of 12 amino acids. Written as DNA, the CDR3 is TGTGCCAGCAGCAACCGGGACAGCGAAGCTTTCTTT. It encodes CASSNRDSEAFF.

The chain combines TRBV10-2 with TRBJ2-3, with 9 bases aligning to TRBD2. The junction had 6 bases not matched to a gene; V was cut back by 4 bases and J by 1 base. Germline V gene lookup returns CDR1 WSHSY and CDR2 SAAADI. The CDR3 consists of 16 residues. The CDR3 coding sequence is TGCGCCAGCAGTGTTGGAGCGGGGGGCGGCACAGATACGCAGTATTTT. Amino acid sequence: CASSVGAGGGTDTQYF.